Listed below are T cell receptor beta chains from one sample, sequenced in a study of cytomegalovirus exposure and HLA in healthy donors. Produced via immunoSEQ multiplex PCR; TCRdb's table is partial and in-frame only. The table lists nearly 110,000 clones, roughly 82% of them singletons, with roughly 3% in the top ten. The sample taken for sequencing was PBMCs. These receptors originate from a young man in good health and CMV-seropositive. Each CDR3 is given with its conserved first and last residue. The D gene is left open where the match is weak. The size field is filled for only some rows; it gives once, few, many or a size class.

DNA: TGTGCCAGCAGCTGGACAGGGGGTCAGAGCTACACCTTC; CDR3: CASSWTGGQSYTF; size: -; D: TRBD1; V: TRBV27; J: TRBJ1-2
DNA: TGTGCCAGCAGCGCCCTGGACAGGGGATTGAACACTGAAGCTTTCTTT; CDR3: CASSALDRGLNTEAFF; size: -; D: TRBD1; V: TRBV9; J: TRBJ1-1
DNA: TGTGCCAGCAGTTCCGGGACAGGGTCTAATGAAAAACTGTTTTTT; CDR3: CASSSGTGSNEKLFF; size: few; D: TRBD1; V: TRBV6-5; J: TRBJ1-4
DNA: TGTGCCAGCAGCTTTTTTCAGGGAAACACTGAAGCTTTCTTT; CDR3: CASSFFQGNTEAFF; size: few; D: -; V: TRBV5-5; J: TRBJ1-1
DNA: TGTGCCAGCAGTGACTCGTTCCAGCGGGACACCGGGGAGCTGTTTTTT; CDR3: CASSDSFQRDTGELFF; size: few; D: -; V: TRBV6-4; J: TRBJ2-2
DNA: TGTGCCAGCAGTGCCAGCGGGGGCTTCGGGACCCAGTACTTC; CDR3: CASSASGGFGTQYF; size: -; D: TRBD2; V: TRBV6-4; J: TRBJ2-5
DNA: TGTGCCAGCAGCTTGCAGGGCAACTATGGCTACACCTTC; CDR3: CASSLQGNYGYTF; size: -; D: -; V: TRBV5-5; J: TRBJ1-2
DNA: TGTGCCAGCAGCTTAGATTACAGGGTCTATAATTCACCCCTCCACTTT; CDR3: CASSLDYRVYNSPLHF; size: few; D: -; V: TRBV11-2; J: TRBJ1-6
DNA: TGTGCCAGCAGGGGTAGCGGGGGGCTACAAGAGACCCAGTACTTC; CDR3: CASRGSGGLQETQYF; size: -; D: TRBD2; V: TRBV6-1; J: TRBJ2-5
DNA: TGTGCCAGCAGCTTTACCGGGACAGGGTCCGTCTACACCTTC; CDR3: CASSFTGTGSVYTF; size: -; D: TRBD1; V: TRBV11-2; J: TRBJ1-2
DNA: TGTGCCAGCAGTGCCAGGGGGGGACAGGGTAATGAAAAACTGTTTTTT; CDR3: CASSARGGQGNEKLFF; size: -; D: TRBD1; V: TRBV2; J: TRBJ1-4
DNA: TGTGCCTGGAGTCAGGTCGTTAACGAGCAGTACTTC; CDR3: CAWSQVVNEQYF; size: once; D: -; V: TRBV30; J: TRBJ2-7
DNA: TGTGCCAGCAGCTTAGAACTGACAGGGTATACGGGCGACACTGAAGCTTTCTTT; CDR3: CASSLELTGYTGDTEAFF; size: -; D: TRBD1; V: TRBV7-8; J: TRBJ1-1
DNA: TGTGCCAGCGCCGGGACTTCTAGCACAGATACGCAGTATTTT; CDR3: CASAGTSSTDTQYF; size: -; D: -; V: TRBV2; J: TRBJ2-3
DNA: TGTGCCAGCAGTTACAAGGGTAGGAGGGATGGCTACACCTTC; CDR3: CASSYKGRRDGYTF; size: -; D: -; V: TRBV6-5; J: TRBJ1-2
DNA: TGTGCCAGCAGTTTGATGACAGGGGTGGATACTGAAGCTTTCTTT; CDR3: CASSLMTGVDTEAFF; size: -; D: TRBD1; V: TRBV6-5; J: TRBJ1-1
DNA: TGTGCCAGCCGGACTAGCGGGGGGAAGGAGACCCAGTACTTC; CDR3: CASRTSGGKETQYF; size: -; D: TRBD2; V: TRBV11-3; J: TRBJ2-5
DNA: TGTGCCCCGCTGCAGGGTTGCACCTACGAGCAGTACTTC; CDR3: CAPLQGCTYEQYF; size: -; D: -; V: TRBV2; J: TRBJ2-7
DNA: TGTGCCAGCAGTGAAATCGGGACAGGGGTATTTGCTGGCTACACCTTC; CDR3: CASSEIGTGVFAGYTF; size: -; D: TRBD1; V: TRBV25-1; J: TRBJ1-2
DNA: TGTGCCAGCTCACCTACGGGGAACACCGGGGAGCTGTTTTTT; CDR3: CASSPTGNTGELFF; size: -; D: -; V: TRBV18; J: TRBJ2-2
DNA: TGTGCCATCAGCCGGGACACAGCTAACACCGGGGAGCTGTTTTTT; CDR3: CAISRDTANTGELFF; size: -; D: -; V: TRBV10-3; J: TRBJ2-2
DNA: TGCAGCGTTGGGCTAGCTAGCTACGAGCAGTACTTC; CDR3: CSVGLASYEQYF; size: -; D: -; V: TRBV29-1; J: TRBJ2-7
DNA: TGCGCCAGCAGTCAGGGGTCCCAAGAGACCCAGTACTTC; CDR3: CASSQGSQETQYF; size: -; D: -; V: TRBV5-1; J: TRBJ2-5
DNA: TGTGCCAGCAGTTACTCGTCATTGTCCAGTGAGACCCAGTACTTC; CDR3: CASSYSSLSSETQYF; size: -; D: -; V: TRBV6-6; J: TRBJ2-5
DNA: TGTGCCAGCAGCGTAGGACAGGGCCTACGGGAGCAGTACTTC; CDR3: CASSVGQGLREQYF; size: few; D: TRBD1; V: TRBV9; J: TRBJ2-7
DNA: TGTGCCAGCAGTTACGGGAGGGGCGGTGAGCAGTTCTTC; CDR3: CASSYGRGGEQFF; size: -; D: TRBD2; V: TRBV6-5; J: TRBJ2-1
DNA: TGTGCCAGCAGCGCGCCGGACAGAGGGATTATTGGCTACACCTTC; CDR3: CASSAPDRGIIGYTF; size: -; D: -; V: TRBV11-2; J: TRBJ1-2
DNA: TGTGCCAGCAGTGAACTCAGGGGGCGAATACATTCACCCCTCCACTTT; CDR3: CASSELRGRIHSPLHF; size: -; D: TRBD1; V: TRBV6-1; J: TRBJ1-6
DNA: TGCGCCAGCAGCTGGACCGGGACAGGACTCTACAATGAGCAGTTCTTC; CDR3: CASSWTGTGLYNEQFF; size: -; D: TRBD1; V: TRBV5-1; J: TRBJ2-1